Below are 29 T cell receptor beta chains sequenced from a single sample in a study of response to subunit inactivated influenza vaccine. Using its own MiXCR run on the RT-PCR reads, TCRdb lists one record per CDR3 protein. The sample lists 170,000 or so distinct CDR3 sequences, approximately 11% occurring once. This specimen consisted of CD8+ T cells sorted from PBMCs, obtained roughly 24 months after vaccination. These receptors all come from a man in his fifties or sixties who received an inactivated influenza vaccine.

This clonotype was seen more than once but under ten times. The chain links TRBV19 to TRBJ1-5; D remains ambiguous. V was shortened by 5 bases and J by 4 bases, with 9 bases between the two germline ends. CDR3 length: 13 amino acids. Germline CDR1 reads LNHDA; CDR2 reads SQIVND (reference sequence). The CDR3 reads CASSLHGNQPQHF. The CDR3 nucleotides are TGTGCCAGTAGTCTCCATGGAAATCAGCCCCAGCATTTT.

This clonotype was detected only a few times. The rearrangement uses TRBV29-1 and TRBJ1-2, with a tentative D call TRBD1 (5 bases). The CDR3 spans 13 residues. CDR1 SQVTM and CDR2 ANQGSEA come from the germline V gene. Deletions cut 7 bases from V and 0 bases from J, with 12 bases between. Here the CDR3 reads CSGRDGANYGYTF. As DNA, the CDR3 is TGCAGCGGAAGGGACGGAGCTAACTATGGCTACACCTTC.

This clonotype was seen a few times. The chain recombines TRBV11-2 with TRBJ2-1; TRBD2 aligns across 7 bases. This CDR3 is built from 18 residues. CDR1 is SGHAT and CDR2 is FQNNGV in the germline V gene. Trimming took 3 bases from V and 2 from J; bases not matched to a gene: 13. DNA of the CDR3: TGTGCCAGCAGCTTGTTGGTGTGGGAGGGCCCTCCCTACAATGAGCAGTTCTTC. This codes for CASSLLVWEGPPYNEQFF.

This clonotype appeared a few times. The chain employs TRBV7-9 and TRBJ2-7; 7 bases are shared with TRBD1. Germline assignment: CDR1 SEHNR and CDR2 FQNEAQ (reference sequence). CDR3 length: 15 residues. V lost 2 bases and J lost 1; bases outside the gene matches: 5. CDR3: CASSLKGGSSYEQYF. The DNA for the CDR3 is TGTGCCAGCAGCTTAAAAGGGGGCAGTTCCTACGAGCAGTACTTC.

The rearrangement uses TRBV5-6 and TRBJ1-4; 7 nucleotides match TRBD1. The CDR3 totals 14 residues. CDR1 SGHDT and CDR2 YYEEEE come from the germline V gene. The junction had 4 bases not matched to a gene; V was cut back by 0 bases and J by 8 bases. The CDR3 DNA sequence: TGTGCCAGCAGCTTGGGACAGGGAAACGAAAAACTGTTTTTT. Translating it yields CASSLGQGNEKLFF.

This clonotype appeared a few times. V usage is TRBV7-8 and J usage is TRBJ1-5; tentative D call: TRBD1 (5 bases). CDR3 length equals 14 residues. Per germline, CDR1 SGHVS and CDR2 FQNEAQ. Trimming removed 3 bases at V and 5 bases at J, with 11 bases between. This CDR3 is CASSFGTSDQPQHF. The CDR3 DNA sequence: TGTGCCAGCAGCTTTGGGACTTCAGATCAGCCCCAGCATTTT.

V and J are TRBV6-1 and TRBJ2-2; 10 bases line up with TRBD1. Losses at the gene ends were 5 bases for V and 5 bases for J; bases not matched to a gene: 2. Germline CDR1 is MNHNS and CDR2 is SASEGT. The CDR3 is 14 amino acids. In DNA form, the CDR3 reads TGTGCCAGCAGTCGGACAGGGGGAACCGGGGAGCTGTTTTTT. Residues: CASSRTGGTGELFF.

The genes are TRBV18 and TRBJ2-7; unclear D gene. CDR3 length: 13 amino acids. The V end was cut by 3 bases, the J end by 2 bases, with 8 bases between. Germline loops: CDR1 KGHSH, CDR2 LQKENI. CDR3 DNA sequence: TGTGCCAGCTCACCCTCAGACACCTACGAGCAGTACTTC. Its protein product is CASSPSDTYEQYF.

The chain has TRBV5-1 and TRBJ1-1; TRBD1 aligns across 9 bases. V lost 3 bases, J lost 0 bases, and 3 bases stayed unmatched. The CDR3 is 15 residues long. Germline CDR1 reads SGHRS; CDR2 reads YFSETQ. The CDR3 reads CASSWTGAMNTEAFF. CDR3 nucleotide sequence: TGCGCCAGCAGCTGGACAGGGGCCATGAACACTGAAGCTTTCTTT.

The CDR3 sequence: CASSSPTELYEQYF. Here the CDR3 DNA reads TGTGCCAGCAGCTCCCCTACAGAACTCTACGAGCAGTACTTC. The J gene is TRBJ2-7, the V gene TRBV5-5; D is undetermined. The CDR3 spans 14 residues. Looked up from germline, CDR1 is SGHKS and CDR2 is YYEKEE (reference sequence). Trimming took 3 bases from V and 3 from J, leaving 13 bases between them.

V gene TRBV3-1 combines with J gene TRBJ2-2; D not resolved. The V and J ends lost 3 bases and 4 bases respectively, with 12 bases between them. Per the germline V gene, CDR1 is LGHDT and CDR2 is YNNKEL (reference sequence). The CDR3 extends over 15 amino acids. In DNA form, the CDR3 reads TGTGCCAGCAGCCAGCAGCTCCGGGCCACCGGGGAGCTGTTTTTT. Translated, it gives CASSQQLRATGELFF. The variable domain in full, with the rest retrieved from reference TRBV3-1 and TRBJ2-2, is DTAVSQTPKYLVTQMGNDKSIKCEQNLGHDTMYWYKQDSKKFLKIMFSYNNKELIINETVPNRFSPKSPDKAHLNLHINSLELGDSAVYFCASSQQLRATGELFFGEGSRLTVL.

This clonotype occurred a few times. The DNA is omitted, as the CDR3 cannot be located on it reliably, and the CDR3 follows TCRdb's listing. The J gene is TRBJ2-2, the V gene TRBV11-2; the table's D gene call, TRBD1, was not cross checked with the DNA. CDR1 is SGHAT, CDR2 FQNNGV, per germline. The CDR3 is 14 residues long, ends included. The CDR3 loop is CASSSQGPGELFFF.

This clonotype was recorded at least ten times. One base away lies a much larger clone, so this may be a sequencing read error. The rearrangement uses TRBV7-9 and TRBJ2-7, with D possibly being TRBD2 (5 bases). Per germline, CDR1 SEHNR and CDR2 FQNEAQ (reference sequence). V was pared by 1 base and J by 6 bases, with 7 bases between. This CDR3 region has 12 residues. CDR3 DNA: TGTGCCAGCAGCTTAGGAGGGTCCGAGCAGTACTTC. This gives the protein CASSLGGSEQYF.

The chain uses TRBV6-5 and TRBJ2-1; 7 bases fit TRBD1. This CDR3 region has 14 residues. Germline V gene lookup returns CDR1 MNHEY and CDR2 SVGAGI. Trimming at V came to 2 bases and at J to 7 bases, leaving 5 bases not matched to a gene. CDR3 sequence (DNA): TGTGCCAGCAGTTACGCGACAGGGAGTAATGAGCAGTTCTTC. It is translated as CASSYATGSNEQFF.

This clonotype was seen repeatedly, ten times or more. The chain combines TRBV9 with TRBJ2-7; TRBD1 is a possible D gene (6 bases). This CDR3 has 13 amino acids. Trimming removed 0 bases from V and 6 bases from J, with 10 bases in between. The germline gives CDR1 SGDLS, CDR2 YYNGEE. The CDR3 spells CASSVDFRGEQYF. CDR3 sequence (DNA): TGTGCCAGCAGCGTAGATTTCAGGGGCGAGCAGTACTTC.

This clonotype was seen only a few times. The chain links TRBV4-2 to TRBJ2-7; TRBD2 matches at 11 bases. This CDR3 is 16 amino acids long. Germline CDR1 reads LGHNA; CDR2 reads YNFKEQ. Germline trimming cut 1 base from V and 4 bases from J; bases unmatched to any gene: 6. CDR3 loop: CASSQGVAGGWYEQYF. The CDR3, as DNA: TGTGCCAGCAGCCAAGGGGTAGCGGGAGGGTGGTACGAGCAGTACTTC.

This clonotype was observed a handful of times. The rearrangement links TRBV6-2 or TRBV6-3 to TRBJ2-7, with TRBD1 matching 7 bases. The germline CDR1 and CDR2 sequences are MNHEY and SVGEGT. The CDR3 has 15 residues. With 6 bases clipped from V and 1 base from J, the junction kept 9 bases outside the gene matches. The CDR3 DNA is TGTGCCAGCAGGCCGGACAGGCGATCATCCTACGAGCAGTACTTC. It is translated as CASRPDRRSSYEQYF.

The rearrangement links TRBV7-6 to TRBJ2-2; possibly TRBD2 for D (6 bases). This CDR3 contains 15 residues. Trimming removed 0 bases from V and 6 bases from J, with 11 bases in between. The germline CDR1 and CDR2 sequences are SGHVS and FNYEAQ. As DNA, the CDR3 is TGTGCCAGCAGCTTAGCGGCGTCGGGGGCCGGGGAGCTGTTTTTT. Amino acids: CASSLAASGAGELFF.

The rearrangement joins TRBV24-1 to TRBJ2-2; a weak D match, TRBD1 (6 bases). The germline V and J ends were trimmed by 3 bases and 0 bases, with 10 bases remaining between them. The CDR3 has 16 amino acids. Looked up from germline, CDR1 is KGHDR and CDR2 is SFDVKD. The DNA for the CDR3 is TGTGCCACCAGTGATACGACAGGATCGAACACCGGGGAGCTGTTTTTT. Its protein product is CATSDTTGSNTGELFF.

In its sample, this clonotype was seen a few times. The chain combines TRBV7-9 with TRBJ2-1; 12 bases are shared with TRBD2. The CDR3 extends over 16 amino acids. J gave up 3 bases and V 5 bases, and 5 bases lay outside the gene matches. Germline V gives CDR1 SEHNR, CDR2 FQNEAQ (reference sequence). As DNA, the CDR3 is TGTGCCAGCAGCGAACCGGGACTAGCGGGCTACAATGAGCAGTTCTTC. Translated, it gives CASSEPGLAGYNEQFF. Filled out from reference TRBV7-9 and TRBJ2-1, the complete variable domain reads DTGVSQNPRHKITKRGQNVTFRCDPISEHNRLYWYRQTLGQGPEFLTYFQNEAQLEKSRLLSDRFSAERPKGSFSTLEIQRTEQGDSAMYLCASSEPGLAGYNEQFFGPGTRLTVL.

This clonotype turned up a few times. The chain combines TRBV12-3 or TRBV12-4 with TRBJ1-3, with D perhaps TRBD1 (5 bases). The CDR3 spans 15 residues. V lost 5 bases, J lost 4 bases, and 15 bases lay in between. CDR3 DNA: TGTGCCAGCAGTGCATCGACAGATAAAGGAAACACCATATATTTT. This codes for CASSASTDKGNTIYF.

Only a few counts were recorded for this clonotype. This sequence joins TRBV27 and TRBJ2-7; D remains ambiguous. The ends were cut back, 6 bases at V and 1 base at J, with 19 bases in the middle. CDR3 size: 16 residues. Germline V CDR1 and CDR2: MNHEY, SMNVEV (reference sequence). The CDR3 loop reads CASSPVPPPYSYEQYF. CDR3 nucleotides: TGTGCCAGCAGCCCAGTCCCGCCACCCTATTCCTACGAGCAGTACTTC.

This clonotype came up many times. The chain joins TRBV6-2 or TRBV6-3 to TRBJ2-7; TRBD2 matches at 7 bases. V lost 8 bases to trimming and J lost 4 bases; unmatched junction nucleotides: 14. The CDR3 is 15 residues long. The germline V gene has CDR1 MNHEY and CDR2 SVGEGT. The CDR3: CASSEGRLADYEQYF. CDR3 sequence (DNA): TGTGCCAGCTCTGAGGGTCGGCTAGCGGATTACGAGCAGTACTTC.

This clonotype was seen only a few times. The chain has TRBV4-3 and TRBJ2-7; 10 positions agree with TRBD2. There are 17 residues in the CDR3. J gave up 5 bases and V 0 bases, and 10 bases lay outside the gene matches. Looked up from germline, CDR1 is LGHNA and CDR2 is YSLEER. The CDR3, as DNA: TGCGCCAGCAGCCAAGATCCCCTGACTAGCGGGTCCCACGAGCAGTACTTC. It codes for CASSQDPLTSGSHEQYF.

This clonotype was counted between two and nine times. The chain recombines TRBV29-1 with TRBJ2-7; TRBD2 matches 7 bases. J gave up 5 bases and V 6 bases, and 10 bases lay outside the gene matches. Germline V gives CDR1 SQVTM, CDR2 ANQGSEA. The CDR3 totals 13 residues. The CDR3 nucleotides are TGCAGCGTCTTAGGGACGGGGGGTCACGAGCAGTACTTC. It is translated as CSVLGTGGHEQYF.

The V gene is TRBV4-3, the J gene TRBJ2-4; D gene ambiguous. Germline CDR1 and CDR2: LGHNA and YSLEER. CDR3 length: 15 residues. Between the trimmed V and J ends, which lost 0 bases and 7 bases, there was a span of 13 bases. CDR3 residues: CASSQDIESGNIQYF. DNA of the CDR3: TGCGCCAGCAGCCAAGATATAGAGTCTGGGAACATTCAGTACTTC.

A few counts support this clonotype. V and J are TRBV24-1 and TRBJ2-7, with 10 bases matching TRBD2. The CDR3 runs 14 residues. V trimming: 6 bases; J trimming: 1 base; junction bases outside the gene matches: 2. Germline V gene sequence: CDR1 KGHDR, CDR2 SFDVKD. The CDR3 DNA sequence: TGTGCCACCAGTCCGGGACTAGCGTCCTACGAGCAGTACTTC. It codes for CATSPGLASYEQYF.

In this sample, this clonotype turned up a few times. This rearrangement joins TRBV14 to TRBJ2-3, with 8 bases lining up with TRBD2. This CDR3 comprises 16 residues. The V and J ends lost 2 bases and 2 bases, in that order; junction bases with no gene match: 6. In germline, CDR1 is SGHDN, CDR2 FVKESK. CDR3: CASSQILAGATDTQYF. The CDR3, as DNA: TGTGCCAGCAGCCAAATCCTAGCGGGTGCCACAGATACGCAGTATTTT. Full variable domain (outside the CDR3, taken from reference TRBV14 and TRBJ2-3): EAGVTQFPSHSVIEKGQTVTLRCDPISGHDNLYWYRRVMGKEIKFLLHFVKESKQDESGMPNNRFLAERTGGTYSTLKVQPAELEDSGVYFCASSQILAGATDTQYFGPGTRLTVL.

The gene calls are TRBV11-2 and TRBJ1-1; D unclear. From germline, CDR1 is SGHAT and CDR2 FQNNGV. CDR3 size: 14 residues. The ends were cut back, 1 base at V and 2 bases at J, with 8 bases in the middle. The CDR3 loop is CASSLGFLNTEAFF. Written as DNA, the CDR3 is TGTGCCAGCAGCTTAGGGTTCTTAAACACTGAAGCTTTCTTT.